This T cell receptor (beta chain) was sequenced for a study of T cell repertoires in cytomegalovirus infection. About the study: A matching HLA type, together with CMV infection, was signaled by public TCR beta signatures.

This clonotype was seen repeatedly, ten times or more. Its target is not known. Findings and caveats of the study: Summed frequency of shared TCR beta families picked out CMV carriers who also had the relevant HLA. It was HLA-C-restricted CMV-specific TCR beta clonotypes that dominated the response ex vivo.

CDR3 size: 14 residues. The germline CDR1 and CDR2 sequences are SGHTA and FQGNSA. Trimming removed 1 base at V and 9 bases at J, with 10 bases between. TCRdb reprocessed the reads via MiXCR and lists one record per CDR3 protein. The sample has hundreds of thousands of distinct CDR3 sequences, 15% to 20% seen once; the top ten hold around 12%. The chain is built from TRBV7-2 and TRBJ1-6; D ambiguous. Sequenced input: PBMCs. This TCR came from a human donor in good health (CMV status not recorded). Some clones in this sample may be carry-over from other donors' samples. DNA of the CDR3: TGTGCCAGCAGCTTAGGGCAATTCGGTTCACCCCTCCACTTT. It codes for CASSLGQFGSPLHF.